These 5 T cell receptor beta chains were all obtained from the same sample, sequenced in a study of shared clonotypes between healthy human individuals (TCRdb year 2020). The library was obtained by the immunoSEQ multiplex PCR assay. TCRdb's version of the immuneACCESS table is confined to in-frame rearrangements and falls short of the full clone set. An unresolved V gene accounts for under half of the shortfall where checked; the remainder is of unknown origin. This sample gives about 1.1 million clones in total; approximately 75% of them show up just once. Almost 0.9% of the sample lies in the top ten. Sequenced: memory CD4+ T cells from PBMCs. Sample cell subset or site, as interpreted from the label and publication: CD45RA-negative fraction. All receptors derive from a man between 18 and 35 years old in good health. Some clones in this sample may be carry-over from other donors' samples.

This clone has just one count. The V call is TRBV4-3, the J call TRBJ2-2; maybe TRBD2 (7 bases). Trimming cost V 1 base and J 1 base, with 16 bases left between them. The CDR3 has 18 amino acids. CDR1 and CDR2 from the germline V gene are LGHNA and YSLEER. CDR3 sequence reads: CASSQGLGAGENTGELFF. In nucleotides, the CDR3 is TGCGCCAGCAGCCAAGGTTTGGGGGCGGGAGAGAACACCGGGGAGCTGTTTTTT.

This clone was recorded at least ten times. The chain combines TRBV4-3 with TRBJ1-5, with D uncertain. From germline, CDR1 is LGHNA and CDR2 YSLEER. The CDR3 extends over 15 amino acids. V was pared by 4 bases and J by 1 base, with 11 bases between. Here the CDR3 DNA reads TGCGCCAGCAGCCTAGGTTCGGGAAGCAATCAGCCCCAGCATTTT. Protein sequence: CASSLGSGSNQPQHF.

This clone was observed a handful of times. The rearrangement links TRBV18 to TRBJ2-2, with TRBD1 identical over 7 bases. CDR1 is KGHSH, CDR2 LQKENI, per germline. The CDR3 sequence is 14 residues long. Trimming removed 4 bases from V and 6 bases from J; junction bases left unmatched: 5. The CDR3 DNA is TGTGCCAGCTCACAAAAGACAGGGCCCGGGGAGCTGTTTTTT. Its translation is CASSQKTGPGELFF.

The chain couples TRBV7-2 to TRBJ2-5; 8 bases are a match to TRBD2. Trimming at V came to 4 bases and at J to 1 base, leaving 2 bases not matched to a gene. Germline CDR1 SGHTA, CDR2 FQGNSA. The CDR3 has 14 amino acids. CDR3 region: CASSSGLAQETQYF. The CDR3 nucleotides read TGTGCCAGCAGCTCCGGACTAGCCCAAGAGACCCAGTACTTC.

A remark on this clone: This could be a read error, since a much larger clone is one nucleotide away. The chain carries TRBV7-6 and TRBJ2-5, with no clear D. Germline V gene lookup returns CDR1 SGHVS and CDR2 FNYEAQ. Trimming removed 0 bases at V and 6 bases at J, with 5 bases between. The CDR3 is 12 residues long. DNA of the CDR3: TGTGCCAGCAGCTTAGCGGGAAAGACCCAGTACTTC. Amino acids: CASSLAGKTQYF.